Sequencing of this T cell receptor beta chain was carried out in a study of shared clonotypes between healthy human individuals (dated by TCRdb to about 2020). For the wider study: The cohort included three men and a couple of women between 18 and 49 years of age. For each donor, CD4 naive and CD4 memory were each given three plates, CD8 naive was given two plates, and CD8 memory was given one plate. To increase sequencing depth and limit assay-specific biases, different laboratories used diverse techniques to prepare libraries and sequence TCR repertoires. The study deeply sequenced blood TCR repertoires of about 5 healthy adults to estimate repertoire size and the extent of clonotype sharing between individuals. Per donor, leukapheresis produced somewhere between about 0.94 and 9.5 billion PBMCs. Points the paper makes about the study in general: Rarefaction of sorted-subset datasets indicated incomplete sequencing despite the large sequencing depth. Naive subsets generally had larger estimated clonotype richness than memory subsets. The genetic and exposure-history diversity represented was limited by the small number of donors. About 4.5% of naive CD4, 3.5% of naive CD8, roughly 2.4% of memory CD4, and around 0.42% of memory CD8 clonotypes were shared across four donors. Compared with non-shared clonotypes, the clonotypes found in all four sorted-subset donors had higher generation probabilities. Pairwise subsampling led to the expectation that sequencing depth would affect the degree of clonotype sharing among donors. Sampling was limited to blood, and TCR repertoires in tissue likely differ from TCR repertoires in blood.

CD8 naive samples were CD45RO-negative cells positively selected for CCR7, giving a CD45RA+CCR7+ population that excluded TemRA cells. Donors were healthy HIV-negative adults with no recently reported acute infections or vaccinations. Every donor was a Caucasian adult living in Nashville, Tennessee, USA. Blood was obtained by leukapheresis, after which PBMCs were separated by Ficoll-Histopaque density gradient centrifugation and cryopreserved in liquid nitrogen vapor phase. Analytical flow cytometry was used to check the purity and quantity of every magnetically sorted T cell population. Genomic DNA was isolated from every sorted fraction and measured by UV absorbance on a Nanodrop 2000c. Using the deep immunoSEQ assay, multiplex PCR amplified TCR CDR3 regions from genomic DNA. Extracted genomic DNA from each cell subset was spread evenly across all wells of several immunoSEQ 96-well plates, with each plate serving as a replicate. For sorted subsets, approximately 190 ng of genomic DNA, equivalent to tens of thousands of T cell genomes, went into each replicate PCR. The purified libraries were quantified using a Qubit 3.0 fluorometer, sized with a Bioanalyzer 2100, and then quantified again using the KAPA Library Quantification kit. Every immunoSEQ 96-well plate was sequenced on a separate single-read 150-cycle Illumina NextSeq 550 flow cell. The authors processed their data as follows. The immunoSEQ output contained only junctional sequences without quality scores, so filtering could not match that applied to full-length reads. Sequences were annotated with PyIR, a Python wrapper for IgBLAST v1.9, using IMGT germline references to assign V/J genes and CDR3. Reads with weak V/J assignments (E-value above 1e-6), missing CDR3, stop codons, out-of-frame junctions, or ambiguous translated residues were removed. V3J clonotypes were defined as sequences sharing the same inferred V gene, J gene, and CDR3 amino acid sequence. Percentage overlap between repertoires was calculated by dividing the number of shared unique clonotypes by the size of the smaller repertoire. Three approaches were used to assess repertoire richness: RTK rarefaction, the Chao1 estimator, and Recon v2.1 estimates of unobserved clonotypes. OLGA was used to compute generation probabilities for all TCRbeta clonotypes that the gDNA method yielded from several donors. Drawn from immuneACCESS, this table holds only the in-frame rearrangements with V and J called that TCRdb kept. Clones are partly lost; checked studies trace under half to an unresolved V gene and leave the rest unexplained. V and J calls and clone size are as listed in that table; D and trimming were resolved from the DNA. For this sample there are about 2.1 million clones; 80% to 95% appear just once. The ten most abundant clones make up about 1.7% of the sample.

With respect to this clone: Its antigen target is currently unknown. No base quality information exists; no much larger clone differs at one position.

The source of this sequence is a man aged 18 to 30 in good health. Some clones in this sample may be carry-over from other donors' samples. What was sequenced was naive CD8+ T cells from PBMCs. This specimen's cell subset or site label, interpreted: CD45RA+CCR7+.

The nucleotides are TGTGCCAGCAGCCTAAGCCGGGAATGGCCCCAGCATTTT. The translation is CASSLSREWPQHF. Rearrangement joined TRBV7-6 to TRBJ1-5; no D gene can be assigned with confidence. CDR1 and CDR2, looked up from the germline V gene, are SGHVS and FNYEAQ. Deletion took 5 bases off V and 9 bases off J, with a span of 14 bases between the germline ends. Reading from cysteine to phenylalanine, the CDR3 counts 13 amino acids. The read is trimmed to its CDR3 DNA, 39 bases read in frame from base 1.